Presented here are 8 T cell receptor beta chains from one specimen sequenced in a study of response to subunit inactivated influenza vaccine. TCRdb re-derived calls from the RT-PCR reads in MiXCR, one entry per CDR3 protein. Of 500,000 to 600,000 distinct CDR3 sequences listed, 14% were seen once; the top ten hold around 10%. The sequencing used PBMCs from blood, collected approximately 12 days after vaccination. The receptors come from a middle-aged man who received an inactivated influenza vaccine.

The chain recombines TRBV6-2 or TRBV6-3 with TRBJ1-5, with 9 bases that match TRBD1. The CDR3 totals 16 residues. Germline V gene lookup returns CDR1 MNHEY and CDR2 SVGEGT. Trimming took 5 bases from V and 2 from J; bases not matched to a gene: 7. DNA for the CDR3: TGTGCCAGCAGTGGCTGGACAGGGGCAGGCAATCAGCCCCAGCATTTT. Amino acid sequence: CASSGWTGAGNQPQHF.

The CDR3 sequence is CSARGAGGYGYTF. DNA for the CDR3: TGCAGTGCTAGAGGAGCGGGAGGCTATGGCTACACCTTC. The rearrangement links TRBV20-1 to TRBJ1-2; D unresolved. V was shortened by 1 base and J by 4 bases, with 10 bases between the two germline ends. This CDR3 is built from 13 residues. CDR1 is DFQATT, CDR2 SNEGSKA, per germline (reference sequence).

This clonotype was observed a few times. This chain links TRBV6-1 with TRBJ2-4, with a possible D match to TRBD1 (8 bases). This CDR3 is built from 17 residues. Trimming shortened V by 7 bases and J by 3 bases, and 22 bases separated the two germline ends. Germline values: CDR1 MNHNS, CDR2 SASEGT. The CDR3 loop reads CASTNTVQGGVKNIQYF. CDR3 in DNA: TGTGCCAGCACCAACACGGTACAGGGGGGGGTCAAAAACATTCAGTACTTC.

The rearrangement links TRBV6-5 to TRBJ2-7, with TRBD1 matching over 7 bases. This CDR3 spans 14 amino acids. Germline V gene sequence: CDR1 MNHEY, CDR2 SVGAGI. Germline trimming cut 2 bases from V and 6 bases from J; bases unmatched to any gene: 7. The CDR3 DNA reads TGTGCCAGCAGTTACGATGGGACAGCTTTCGAGCAGTACTTC. Encoded protein: CASSYDGTAFEQYF.

This clonotype was seen repeatedly, ten times or more. The chain has TRBV4-1 and TRBJ2-2, with D possibly matching TRBD2 (6 bases). The CDR3 runs 18 residues. The germline V gene encodes CDR1 MGHRA and CDR2 YSYEKL. Trimming stripped 2 bases from V and 4 bases from J, with 20 bases between. CDR3 sequence: CASSQNTGLWVVTGELFF. The CDR3 DNA sequence: TGCGCCAGCAGCCAAAATACAGGACTATGGGTCGTCACCGGGGAGCTGTTTTTT.

The sample holds many counts of this clonotype. CDR3 sequence: CSARDLVRTYEQYF. In nucleotides, the CDR3 is TGCAGTGCTAGAGATCTAGTGAGAACCTACGAGCAGTACTTC. This chain connects TRBV20-1 to TRBJ2-7; no definite D call. The germline V gene has CDR1 DFQATT and CDR2 SNEGSKA (reference sequence). The CDR3 is 14 amino acids. V lost 0 bases and J lost 2, with 11 bases in between.

The V call is TRBV7-9, the J call TRBJ2-7; perhaps TRBD1 as D (6 bases). Germline CDR1 is SEHNR and CDR2 is FQNEAQ (reference sequence). The CDR3 is 14 residues long. Trimming shortened V by 6 bases and J by 0 bases, and 12 bases separated the two germline ends. The CDR3: CASRPSGHSYEQYF. The CDR3 region has the DNA TGTGCCAGCAGACCATCGGGACACTCCTACGAGCAGTACTTC.

The chain recombines TRBV28 with TRBJ2-3; 8 bases fit TRBD1. CDR3 size: 17 residues. Trimming cost V 3 bases and J 0 bases; bases outside gene matches: 8. The germline V gene has CDR1 MDHEN and CDR2 SYDVKM. The CDR3 DNA reads as TGTGCCAGCAGTTTCGACGCCAGGGGGCCGAGCACAGATACGCAGTATTTT. It is translated as CASSFDARGPSTDTQYF.